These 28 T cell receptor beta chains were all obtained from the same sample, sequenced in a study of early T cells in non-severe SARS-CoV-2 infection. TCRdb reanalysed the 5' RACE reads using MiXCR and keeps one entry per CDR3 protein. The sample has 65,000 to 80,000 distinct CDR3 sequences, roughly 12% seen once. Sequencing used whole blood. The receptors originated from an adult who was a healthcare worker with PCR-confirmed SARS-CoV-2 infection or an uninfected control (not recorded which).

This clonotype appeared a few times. CDR3 sequence reads: CASSFRGLGDTDTQYF. The CDR3 DNA reads TGTGCCAGCAGTTTCCGGGGGCTAGGAGATACAGATACGCAGTATTTT. The chain combines TRBV27 with TRBJ2-3; possibly TRBD1 or TRBD2 for D (6 bases each). The V end lost 3 bases, the J end lost 3 bases, and 16 bases lay between the germline ends. The germline V gene encodes CDR1 MNHEY and CDR2 SMNVEV (reference sequence). The CDR3 consists of 16 residues.

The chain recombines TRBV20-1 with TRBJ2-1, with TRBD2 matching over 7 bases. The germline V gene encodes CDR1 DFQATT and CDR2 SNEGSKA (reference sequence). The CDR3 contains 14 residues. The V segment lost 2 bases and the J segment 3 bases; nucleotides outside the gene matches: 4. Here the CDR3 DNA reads TGCAGTGCTAGACTAGCGGAGTTCTACAATGAGCAGTTCTTC. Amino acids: CSARLAEFYNEQFF.

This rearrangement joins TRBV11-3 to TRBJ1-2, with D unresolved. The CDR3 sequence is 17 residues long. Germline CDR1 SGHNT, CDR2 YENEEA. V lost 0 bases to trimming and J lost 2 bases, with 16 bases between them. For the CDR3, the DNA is TGTGCCAGCAGCTTAGATACTGACGGGGATTGGAACTATGGCTACACCTTC. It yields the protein CASSLDTDGDWNYGYTF.

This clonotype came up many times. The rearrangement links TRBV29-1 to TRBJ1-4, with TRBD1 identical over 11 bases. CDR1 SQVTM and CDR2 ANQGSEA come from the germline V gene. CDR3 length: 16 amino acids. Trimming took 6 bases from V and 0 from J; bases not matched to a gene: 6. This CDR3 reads CSVRTGGSSTNEKLFF. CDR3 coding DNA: TGCAGCGTCCGGACAGGGGGCTCTTCAACTAATGAAAAACTGTTTTTT.

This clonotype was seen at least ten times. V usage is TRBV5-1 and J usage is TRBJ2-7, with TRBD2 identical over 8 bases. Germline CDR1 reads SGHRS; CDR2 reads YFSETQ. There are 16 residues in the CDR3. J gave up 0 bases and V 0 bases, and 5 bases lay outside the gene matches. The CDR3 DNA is TGCGCCAGCAGCTTGGGACGCGGGAGGAACTCCTACGAGCAGTACTTC. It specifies CASSLGRGRNSYEQYF.

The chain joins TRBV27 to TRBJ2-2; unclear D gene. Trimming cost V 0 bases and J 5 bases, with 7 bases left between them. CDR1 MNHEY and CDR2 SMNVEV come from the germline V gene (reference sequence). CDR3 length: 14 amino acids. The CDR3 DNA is TGTGCCAGCAGTTTATCCCCCTTTACCGGGGAGCTGTTTTTT. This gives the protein CASSLSPFTGELFF.

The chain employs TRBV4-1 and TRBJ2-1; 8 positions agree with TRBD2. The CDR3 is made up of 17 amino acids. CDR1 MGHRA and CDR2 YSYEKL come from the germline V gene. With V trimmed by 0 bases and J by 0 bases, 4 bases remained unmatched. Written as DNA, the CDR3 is TGCGCCAGCAGCCAAGATGTAGGGACTAGCTCCTACAATGAGCAGTTCTTC. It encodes CASSQDVGTSSYNEQFF.

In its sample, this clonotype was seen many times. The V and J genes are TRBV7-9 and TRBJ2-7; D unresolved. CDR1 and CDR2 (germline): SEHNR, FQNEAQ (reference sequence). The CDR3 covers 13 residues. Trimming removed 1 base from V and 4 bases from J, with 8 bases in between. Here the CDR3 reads CASSLGSGYEQYF. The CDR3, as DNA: TGTGCCAGCAGCTTAGGGTCAGGATACGAGCAGTACTTC.

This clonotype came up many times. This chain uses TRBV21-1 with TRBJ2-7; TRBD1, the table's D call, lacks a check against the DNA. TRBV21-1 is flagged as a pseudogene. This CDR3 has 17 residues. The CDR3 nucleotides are TGTGCCAGCAGCTGCACGCCGGGACAGGATTCCACCTACGAGCAGTACTTC. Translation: CASSCTPGQDSTYEQYF.

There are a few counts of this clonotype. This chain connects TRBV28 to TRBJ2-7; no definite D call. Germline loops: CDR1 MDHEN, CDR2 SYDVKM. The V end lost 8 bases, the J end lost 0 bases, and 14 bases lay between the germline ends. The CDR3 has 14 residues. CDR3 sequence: CASLERSSSYEQYF. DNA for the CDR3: TGTGCCAGCCTCGAGAGGAGTAGCTCCTACGAGCAGTACTTC.

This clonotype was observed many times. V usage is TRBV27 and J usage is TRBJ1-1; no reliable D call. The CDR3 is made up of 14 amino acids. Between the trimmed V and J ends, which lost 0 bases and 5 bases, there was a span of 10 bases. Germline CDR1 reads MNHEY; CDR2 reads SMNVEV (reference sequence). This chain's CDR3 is CASSLSPPRTEAFF. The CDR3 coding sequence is TGTGCCAGCAGTTTATCGCCCCCGCGAACTGAAGCTTTCTTT.

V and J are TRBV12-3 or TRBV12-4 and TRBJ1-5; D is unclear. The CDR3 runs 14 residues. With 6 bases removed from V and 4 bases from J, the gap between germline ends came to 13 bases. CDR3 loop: CASSYRASNQPQHF. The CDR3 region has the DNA TGTGCCAGCAGCTACCGGGCGAGTAATCAGCCCCAGCATTTT.

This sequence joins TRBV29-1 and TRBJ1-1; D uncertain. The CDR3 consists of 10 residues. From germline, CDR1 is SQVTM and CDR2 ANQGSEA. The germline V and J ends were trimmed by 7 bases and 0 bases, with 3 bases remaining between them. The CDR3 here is CSALNTEAFF. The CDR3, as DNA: TGCAGCGCATTGAACACTGAAGCTTTCTTT.

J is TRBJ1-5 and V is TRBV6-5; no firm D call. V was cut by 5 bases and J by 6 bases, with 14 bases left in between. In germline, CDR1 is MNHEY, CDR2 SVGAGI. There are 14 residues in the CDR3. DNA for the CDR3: TGTGCCAGCAGTCACGCCGATTCGGGTCAGCCCCAGCATTTT. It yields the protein CASSHADSGQPQHF.

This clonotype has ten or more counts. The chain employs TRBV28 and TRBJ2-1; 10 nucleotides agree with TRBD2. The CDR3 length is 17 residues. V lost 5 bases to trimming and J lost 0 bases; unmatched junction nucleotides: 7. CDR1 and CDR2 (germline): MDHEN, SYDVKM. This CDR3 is CASSPNLAGDSYNEQFF. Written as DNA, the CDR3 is TGTGCCAGCAGTCCGAACCTAGCGGGAGACTCCTACAATGAGCAGTTCTTC.

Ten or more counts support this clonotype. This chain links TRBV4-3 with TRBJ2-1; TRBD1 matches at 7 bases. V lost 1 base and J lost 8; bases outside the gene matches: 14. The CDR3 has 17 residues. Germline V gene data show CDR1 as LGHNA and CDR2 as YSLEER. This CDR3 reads CASSQAGGSGGIDEQFF. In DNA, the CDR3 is TGCGCCAGCAGCCAAGCAGGTGGTTCAGGGGGTATAGATGAGCAGTTCTTC.

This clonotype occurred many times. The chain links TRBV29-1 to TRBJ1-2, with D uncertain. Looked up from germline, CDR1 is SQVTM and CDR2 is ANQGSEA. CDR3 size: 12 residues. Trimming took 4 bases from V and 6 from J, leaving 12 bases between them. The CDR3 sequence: CSVVSLRDGYTF. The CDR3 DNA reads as TGCAGCGTTGTTAGCCTTCGGGATGGCTACACCTTC.

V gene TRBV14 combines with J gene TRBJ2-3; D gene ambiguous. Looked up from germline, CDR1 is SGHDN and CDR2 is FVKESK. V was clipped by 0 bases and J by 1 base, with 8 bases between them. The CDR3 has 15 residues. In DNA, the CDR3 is TGTGCCAGCAGCCAAGAAACCGCCCGCACAGATACGCAGTATTTT. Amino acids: CASSQETARTDTQYF.

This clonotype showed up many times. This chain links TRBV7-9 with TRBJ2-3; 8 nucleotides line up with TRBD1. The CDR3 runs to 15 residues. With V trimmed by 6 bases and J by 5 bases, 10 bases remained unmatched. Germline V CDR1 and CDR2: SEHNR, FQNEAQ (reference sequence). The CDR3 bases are TGTGCCAGCAGACGACGGACAGGGTCGAAAGATACGCAGTATTTT. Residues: CASRRRTGSKDTQYF.

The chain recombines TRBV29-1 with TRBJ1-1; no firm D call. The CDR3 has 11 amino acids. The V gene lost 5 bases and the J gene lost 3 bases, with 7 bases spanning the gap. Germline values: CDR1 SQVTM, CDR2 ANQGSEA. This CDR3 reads CSVLIYTEAFF. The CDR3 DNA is TGCAGCGTTTTAATCTACACTGAAGCTTTCTTT.

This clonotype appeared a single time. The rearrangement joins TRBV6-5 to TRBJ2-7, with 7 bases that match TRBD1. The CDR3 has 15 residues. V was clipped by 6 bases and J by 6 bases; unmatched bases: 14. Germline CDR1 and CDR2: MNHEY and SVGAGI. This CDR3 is CASSLSGTVGSEQYF. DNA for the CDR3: TGTGCCAGCAGCCTCTCCGGGACAGTGGGATCCGAGCAGTACTTC.

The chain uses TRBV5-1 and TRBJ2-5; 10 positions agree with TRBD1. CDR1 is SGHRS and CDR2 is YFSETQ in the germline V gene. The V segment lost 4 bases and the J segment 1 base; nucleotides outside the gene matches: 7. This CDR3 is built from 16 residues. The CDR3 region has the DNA TGCGCCAGCAGCAAAGGACAGGGGGGACTCCAAGAGACCCAGTACTTC. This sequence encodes CASSKGQGGLQETQYF.

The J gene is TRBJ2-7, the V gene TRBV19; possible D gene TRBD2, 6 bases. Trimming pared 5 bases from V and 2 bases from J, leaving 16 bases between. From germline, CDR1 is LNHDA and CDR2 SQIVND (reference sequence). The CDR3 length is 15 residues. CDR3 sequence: CASSLGGPFPYEQYF. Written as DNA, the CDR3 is TGTGCCAGTAGTTTGGGGGGACCTTTTCCCTACGAGCAGTACTTC.

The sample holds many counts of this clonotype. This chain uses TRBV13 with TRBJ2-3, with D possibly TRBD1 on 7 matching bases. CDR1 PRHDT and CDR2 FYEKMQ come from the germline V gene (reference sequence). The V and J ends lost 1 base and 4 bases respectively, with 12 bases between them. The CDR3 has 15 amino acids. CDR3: CASSLALRGADTQYF. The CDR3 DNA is TGTGCCAGCAGCTTAGCCCTCAGGGGGGCAGATACGCAGTATTTT.

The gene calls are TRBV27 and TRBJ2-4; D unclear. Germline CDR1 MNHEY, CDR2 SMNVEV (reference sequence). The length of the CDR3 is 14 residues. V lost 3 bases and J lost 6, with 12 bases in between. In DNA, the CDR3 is TGTGCCAGCAGTTTCTCAAATTCAGGAAACATTCAGTACTTC. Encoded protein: CASSFSNSGNIQYF.

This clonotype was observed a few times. The CDR3 DNA is TGTGCCAGCAGCTCAAAGACGTCCTACGAGCAGTACTTC. It specifies CASSSKTSYEQYF. The V and J genes are TRBV13 and TRBJ2-7; no clear D gene. V was clipped by 4 bases and J by 1 base, with 8 bases between them. The germline V gene has CDR1 PRHDT and CDR2 FYEKMQ (reference sequence). The CDR3 spans 13 residues.

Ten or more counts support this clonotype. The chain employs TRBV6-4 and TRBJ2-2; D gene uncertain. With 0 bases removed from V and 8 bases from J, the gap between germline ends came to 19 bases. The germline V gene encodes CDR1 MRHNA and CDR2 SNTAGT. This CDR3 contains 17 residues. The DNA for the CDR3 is TGTGCCAGCAGTGACTCGTCCGTAACCTCCTCCGGGGGGGAGCTGTTTTTT. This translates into CASSDSSVTSSGGELFF.

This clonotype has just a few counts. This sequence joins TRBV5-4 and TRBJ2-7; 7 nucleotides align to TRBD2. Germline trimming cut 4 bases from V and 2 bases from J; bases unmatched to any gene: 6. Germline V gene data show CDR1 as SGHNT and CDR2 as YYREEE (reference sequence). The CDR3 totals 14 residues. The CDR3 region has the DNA TGTGCCAGCAGCCCGGAACGGGGGGCCTACGAGCAGTACTTC. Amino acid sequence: CASSPERGAYEQYF.